The 26 T cell receptor beta chains below all came from one sample that was sequenced in a study of cytomegalovirus exposure and HLA in healthy donors. In the PCR, 60 Vbeta and 13 Jbeta primers were used. Only in-frame clones appear in the TCRdb table, and some are missing; sequencing was by immunoSEQ multiplex PCR. The sample contains about 170,000 clones, 75% to 90% of which appear only once. The specimen sequenced was PBMCs. The receptors come from a male donor in good health and CMV-seronegative.

V gene TRBV5-1 combines with J gene TRBJ2-1; 7 nucleotides align to TRBD1. V lost 4 bases, J lost 6 bases, and 1 base stayed unmatched. There are 12 residues in the CDR3. CDR1 SGHRS and CDR2 YFSETQ come from the germline V gene. For the CDR3, the DNA is TGCGCCAGCAGCCGGGACAGCAATGAGCAGTTCTTC. It encodes CASSRDSNEQFF.

V and J are TRBV11-2 and TRBJ1-1; 10 bases are shared with TRBD1. Germline CDR1 SGHAT, CDR2 FQNNGV. This CDR3 is built from 11 residues. Germline trimming cut 7 bases from V and 10 bases from J; bases unmatched to any gene: 3. In DNA form, the CDR3 reads TGTGCCAGCACCGGGACAGGGGTAGCTTTCTTT. This gives the protein CASTGTGVAFF.

This clone was detected a few times. This chain connects TRBV6-5 to TRBJ2-5; 10 nucleotides line up with TRBD2. CDR3 length equals 14 residues. Germline CDR1 is MNHEY and CDR2 is SVGAGI. Trimming took 7 bases from V and 3 from J; bases not matched to a gene: 5. This CDR3 reads CASNPLAGEETQYF. The CDR3 nucleotides read TGTGCCAGCAATCCCCTAGCGGGGGAAGAGACCCAGTACTTC.

This clone was counted a few times. The CDR3 DNA sequence: TGCGCCAGCAGTTCAACACAGGGGACTGAAGCTTTCTTT. Protein product: CASSSTQGTEAFF. This chain joins TRBV10-1 and TRBJ1-1; 7 nucleotides agree with TRBD1. The CDR3 is 13 amino acids. Germline trimming cut 5 bases from V and 5 bases from J; bases unmatched to any gene: 5. Germline CDR1 reads WNHNN; CDR2 reads SYGVQD (reference sequence).

As to this clone: Other DNA sequences from this sample encode an identical CDR3 as well. The rearrangement uses TRBV5-1 and TRBJ2-2; 7 bases are a match to TRBD1. V shed 1 base, J shed 2 bases, and the junction held 2 bases outside the gene matches. Germline CDR1 reads SGHRS; CDR2 reads YFSETQ. CDR3 length equals 15 residues. In nucleotides, the CDR3 is TGCGCCAGCAGCTTGCGACAGGGTAACACCGGGGAGCTGTTTTTT. Its translation: CASSLRQGNTGELFF.

The chain employs TRBV18 and TRBJ1-2, with 7 positions matching TRBD1. This CDR3 comprises 13 residues. Germline values: CDR1 KGHSH, CDR2 LQKENI. J was trimmed by 3 bases and V by 3 bases; bases with no gene match: 1. The CDR3 loop reads CASSPGQHYGYTF. The DNA of the CDR3 is TGTGCCAGCTCACCGGGACAGCACTATGGCTACACCTTC.

The chain is built from TRBV5-4 and TRBJ1-2, with a possible D match to TRBD1 (6 bases). Per the germline V gene, CDR1 is SGHNT and CDR2 is YYREEE (reference sequence). The CDR3 spans 15 residues. The V gene lost 0 bases and the J gene lost 6 bases, with 15 bases spanning the gap. The CDR3 sequence is CASSLGQGLIDGYTF. For the CDR3, the DNA is TGTGCCAGCAGCTTGGGTCAGGGGCTAATTGATGGCTACACCTTC.

Only a few counts were recorded for this clone. The rearrangement joins TRBV7-2 to TRBJ2-2; 12 nucleotides agree with TRBD2. This CDR3 has 18 amino acids. The germline gives CDR1 SGHTA, CDR2 FQGNSA. The V segment lost 3 bases and the J segment 1 base; nucleotides outside the gene matches: 6. CDR3 residues: CASSLRLAGAGNTGELFF. CDR3 bases: TGTGCCAGCAGCTTGCGACTAGCGGGGGCCGGGAACACCGGGGAGCTGTTTTTT.

The rearrangement joins TRBV5-4 to TRBJ2-3; no clear D. Germline CDR1 SGHNT, CDR2 YYREEE (reference sequence). V was cut by 1 base and J by 0 bases, with 12 bases left in between. CDR3 size: 16 residues. CDR3 in DNA: TGTGCCAGCAGCTTGCATGGCCGCATAAGCACAGATACGCAGTATTTT. Residues: CASSLHGRISTDTQYF.

As regards this clone: The conserved phenylalanine or tryptophan is not found at the CDR3 terminus, so this likely reflects a read error. The V and J genes are TRBV5-1 and TRBJ1-6; 9 bases match TRBD1. J lost 13 bases, V lost 0 bases, and 8 bases had no gene match. The CDR3 has 15 residues. CDR1 and CDR2 from the germline V gene are SGHRS and YFSETQ. The CDR3 is CASSLAGDRVSPLHL. The CDR3 DNA sequence: TGCGCCAGCAGCTTGGCCGGGGACAGGGTTTCCCCCCTCCACCTT.

The rearrangement uses TRBV18 and TRBJ2-3; the D is unclear. Germline-derived CDR1 and CDR2 are KGHSH and LQKENI. The CDR3 contains 16 residues. Trimming took off 0 bases at V and 0 bases at J, with 10 bases between the two ends. CDR3: CASSPPASTSTDTQYF. DNA for the CDR3: TGTGCCAGCTCACCACCCGCGTCGACTAGCACAGATACGCAGTATTTT.

The table lists this clone with a count of one. Other DNA sequences of this sample code for an identical CDR3. The V call is TRBV5-4, the J call TRBJ1-1, with 9 bases lining up with TRBD1. Losses at the gene ends were 4 bases for V and 2 bases for J; bases not matched to a gene: 3. Germline values: CDR1 SGHNT, CDR2 YYREEE (reference sequence). This CDR3 region has 14 residues. Written as DNA, the CDR3 is TGTGCCAGCAGCCCGGGACAGGGCAACACTGAAGCTTTCTTT. Amino acid sequence: CASSPGQGNTEAFF.

The V call is TRBV5-6, the J call TRBJ2-7; TRBD1 aligns across 10 bases. Germline CDR1 SGHDT, CDR2 YYEEEE. This CDR3 spans 14 amino acids. V shed 3 bases and J 4 bases; nucleotides not matched to a gene: 4. CDR3 in amino acids: CASSSGTGVYEQYF. CDR3 sequence (DNA): TGTGCCAGCAGCTCCGGGACAGGGGTTTACGAGCAGTACTTC.

Only a few counts were recorded for this clone. The genes are TRBV5-4 and TRBJ2-7, with 10 nucleotides matching TRBD2. Germline trimming cut 3 bases from V and 0 bases from J; bases unmatched to any gene: 3. Germline V lookup: CDR1 SGHNT, CDR2 YYREEE (reference sequence). This CDR3 has 15 residues. The CDR3 nucleotides read TGTGCCAGCAGCTCGGGGACTAGCGCCTCCTACGAGCAGTACTTC. Translation: CASSSGTSASYEQYF.

This clone was found once. This chain links TRBV5-8 with TRBJ1-5; 10 bases map to TRBD1. V shed 4 bases, J shed 5 bases, and the junction held 6 bases outside the gene matches. The germline gives CDR1 SGHTS, CDR2 YDEGEE. This CDR3 region has 15 residues. CDR3 DNA: TGTGCCAGCAGCGTAGGGACAGGGGTTGATCAGCCCCAGCATTTT. As protein: CASSVGTGVDQPQHF.

V is TRBV29-1 and J is TRBJ2-7; 7 nucleotides line up with TRBD1. This CDR3 comprises 14 residues. The V gene's germline CDR1 is SQVTM and CDR2 ANQGSEA. The V and J ends lost 4 bases and 0 bases, in that order; junction bases with no gene match: 6. This CDR3 reads CSVAPTGNSYEQYF. CDR3 DNA sequence: TGCAGCGTTGCCCCGACAGGGAACTCCTACGAGCAGTACTTC.

The chain links TRBV27 to TRBJ1-4, with D maybe TRBD1 (5 bases). Germline lookup yields CDR1 MNHEY and CDR2 SMNVEV (reference sequence). CDR3 size: 14 residues. V was trimmed by 2 bases and J by 8 bases, leaving 12 bases between them. The CDR3 here is CASSLLWGKEKLFF. The CDR3, as DNA: TGTGCCAGCAGTTTACTGTGGGGCAAGGAAAAACTGTTTTTT.

With regard to this clone: Within the sample, other DNA sequences also encode this same CDR3. V gene TRBV18 combines with J gene TRBJ1-1; tentatively, D is TRBD1 (6 bases). This CDR3 comprises 14 residues. Trimming removed 3 bases at V and 1 base at J, with 9 bases between. CDR1 and CDR2 from the germline V gene are KGHSH and LQKENI. The CDR3 DNA reads TGTGCCAGCTCACCCCTGACAGGGAACACTGAAGCTTTCTTT. Encoded protein: CASSPLTGNTEAFF.

J is TRBJ1-1 and V is TRBV12-5; 7 bases are shared with TRBD1. Germline assignment: CDR1 LGHNT and CDR2 FRNRAP. The CDR3 runs 14 residues. After removal of 6 bases from V and 4 bases from J, the junction contained 8 bases not matched to a gene. CDR3 bases: TGTGCTAGTGGGACGTACAGGGGTAGCACTGAAGCTTTCTTT. As protein: CASGTYRGSTEAFF.

The J gene is TRBJ2-7, the V gene TRBV30; the D is unclear. There are 14 residues in the CDR3. The germline CDR1 and CDR2 sequences are GTSNPN and SVGIG (reference sequence). V lost 3 bases and J 0 bases, leaving 12 bases between the germline ends. CDR3 residues: CAWRRRQSSYEQYF. CDR3 sequence (DNA): TGTGCCTGGAGGCGGCGGCAGAGCTCCTACGAGCAGTACTTC.

V gene TRBV11-2 combines with J gene TRBJ2-7; possibly TRBD1 for D (5 bases). Germline V gene data show CDR1 as SGHAT and CDR2 as FQNNGV. The V gene lost 3 bases and the J gene lost 3 bases, with 6 bases spanning the gap. CDR3 size: 12 residues. CDR3 region: CASSFDSYEQYF. The CDR3 coding sequence is TGTGCCAGCAGCTTCGACAGCTACGAGCAGTACTTC.

The chain combines TRBV7-9 with TRBJ1-1; tentative D call: TRBD1 (5 bases). Germline lookup yields CDR1 SEHNR and CDR2 FQNEAQ (reference sequence). This CDR3 has 13 amino acids. V shed 3 bases and J shed 2 bases, with 7 bases lying between them. The CDR3 DNA reads as TGTGCCAGCAGCTTTGGGGCAAACACTGAAGCTTTCTTT. It encodes CASSFGANTEAFF.

The chain has TRBV5-1 and TRBJ2-3; 8 bases agree with TRBD2. V dropped 0 bases and J dropped 3; count of bases not matched to a gene: 6. Germline CDR1 reads SGHRS; CDR2 reads YFSETQ. This CDR3 comprises 16 residues. The CDR3 coding sequence is TGCGCCAGCAGCTTGGGGACTAGCAGCGGAACAGATACGCAGTATTTT. Residues: CASSLGTSSGTDTQYF.

This chain joins TRBV2 and TRBJ1-4; a possible D gene is TRBD1 (6 bases). Germline loops: CDR1 SNHLY, CDR2 FYNNEI. The length of the CDR3 is 15 residues. Deletions cut 8 bases from V and 2 bases from J, with 15 bases between. Here the CDR3 reads CASGDTGNTNEKLFF. In DNA, the CDR3 is TGTGCCAGCGGGGACACAGGGAATACTAATGAAAAACTGTTTTTT.

The chain carries TRBV4-3 and TRBJ1-3; 7 nucleotides match TRBD1. This CDR3 is built from 17 residues. Trimming at V came to 1 base and at J to 0 bases, leaving 6 bases not matched to a gene. Looked up from germline, CDR1 is LGHNA and CDR2 is YSLEER. The CDR3, as DNA: TGCGCCAGCAGCCAAGGGCGCCGGGACAGCTCTGGAAACACCATATATTTT. The encoded protein is CASSQGRRDSSGNTIYF.

The chain recombines TRBV30 with TRBJ1-5; tentatively, D is TRBD1 (6 bases). The CDR3 spans 13 residues. Germline CDR1 reads GTSNPN; CDR2 reads SVGIG (reference sequence). Trimming left V 0 bases short and J 7 bases short, with 10 bases between. Here the CDR3 DNA reads TGTGCCTGGAGTGTACAGGGTTACCAGCCCCAGCATTTT. Protein sequence: CAWSVQGYQPQHF.